What follows describes a single T cell receptor (beta chain). The data were obtained in a study of blood T cell repertoires in COVID-19. The CDR3 is 12 amino acids. Germline CDR1 GTSNPN, CDR2 SVGIG (reference sequence). V was pared by 4 bases and J by 0 bases, with 4 bases between. Clones were sequenced by immunoSEQ multiplex PCR, and TCRdb holds only the in-frame ones, with some missing. This sample yields some 150,000 clones, of which approximately 86% are seen a single time; 7% to 7.5% belongs to the top ten. The V gene is TRBV30, the J gene TRBJ1-3, with unresolved D. This TCR was recovered from a woman of 80 years or more in a cohort sampled during active or convalescent COVID-19. Sequenced: peripheral blood. CDR3 bases: TGTGCCTGGACAGTCTCTGGAAACACCATATATTTT. Protein product: CAWTVSGNTIYF.